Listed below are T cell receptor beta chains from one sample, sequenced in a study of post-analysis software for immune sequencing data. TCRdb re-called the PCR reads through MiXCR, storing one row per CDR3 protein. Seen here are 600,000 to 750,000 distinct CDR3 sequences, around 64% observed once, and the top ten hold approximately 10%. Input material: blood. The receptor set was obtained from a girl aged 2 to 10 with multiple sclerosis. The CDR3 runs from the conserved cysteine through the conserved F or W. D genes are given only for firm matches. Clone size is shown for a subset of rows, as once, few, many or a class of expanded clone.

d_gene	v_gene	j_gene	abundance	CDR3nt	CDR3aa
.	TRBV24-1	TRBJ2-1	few	TGTGCCACCAGTGATTCGCGCCTAAATGAGCAGTTCTTC	CATSDSRLNEQFF
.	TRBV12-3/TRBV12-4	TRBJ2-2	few	TGTGCCAGCACCAGTACCGGGGAGCTGTTTTTT	CASTSTGELFF
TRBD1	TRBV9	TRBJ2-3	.	TGTGCCAGCAGCGTAGGGGACAGGGGGGCAGATACGCAGTATTTT	CASSVGDRGADTQYF
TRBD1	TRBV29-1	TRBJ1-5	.	TGCAGCGCCCTAAACAGGGGGCAGCCCCAGCATTTT	CSALNRGQPQHF
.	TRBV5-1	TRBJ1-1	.	TGCGCCAGCAGCCTGAGTCGGACGGGACGGAACACTGAAGCTTTCTTT	CASSLSRTGRNTEAFF
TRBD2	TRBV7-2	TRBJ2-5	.	TGTGCCAGCAGCGGGGGTTTCAGCGGGGCGTACCAAGAGACCCAGTACTTC	CASSGGFSGAYQETQYF
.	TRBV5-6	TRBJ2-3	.	TGTGCCAGCAGCCCGGGGTATAGCACAGATACGCAGTATTTT	CASSPGYSTDTQYF
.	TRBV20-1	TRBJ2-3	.	TGCAGTGCTAGAGAGCCAAACGGGGCAGATACGCAGTATTTT	CSAREPNGADTQYF
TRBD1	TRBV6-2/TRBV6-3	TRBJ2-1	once	TGTGCCAGCAGTTTGACAGGGCTGCTGGGGGATGAGCAGTTCTTC	CASSLTGLLGDEQFF
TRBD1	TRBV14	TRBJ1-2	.	TGTGCCAGCAGCCAAGGGGGGACAGCTTATGGCTACACCTTC	CASSQGGTAYGYTF
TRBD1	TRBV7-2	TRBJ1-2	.	TGTGCCAGCAGCCCAGACGACAGGGGAGGTTTGAGGAACTATGGCTACACCTTC	CASSPDDRGGLRNYGYTF
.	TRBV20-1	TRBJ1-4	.	TGCAGTGCTAGAGATCCTAAGGTTGGGGAAAAACTGTTTTTT	CSARDPKVGEKLFF
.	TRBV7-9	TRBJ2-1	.	TGTGCCAGCAGCTTATACAGGGACAATGAGCAGTTCTTC	CASSLYRDNEQFF
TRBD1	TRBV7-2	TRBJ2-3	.	TGTGCCAGCAGCTTAGGGCCAGGGGGTCGCACAGATACGCAGTATTTT	CASSLGPGGRTDTQYF
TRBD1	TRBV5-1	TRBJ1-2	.	TGCGCCAGCAGTCACCGCTCGGCAGGGGGCGAAGATGGCTACACCTTC	CASSHRSAGGEDGYTF
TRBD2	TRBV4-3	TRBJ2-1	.	TGCGCCAGCAGCCAAGACCTAGCGGGGTCCCTCTACAATGAGCAGTTCTTC	CASSQDLAGSLYNEQFF
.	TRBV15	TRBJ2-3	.	TGTGCCACCAGCTCCCCCCAGTCGGGTGGGGACGTTAGCACAGATACGCAGTATTTT	CATSSPQSGGDVSTDTQYF
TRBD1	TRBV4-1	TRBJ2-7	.	TGCGCCAGCAGCCAAGTGACAGGGGGAAGGGAGCAGTACTTC	CASSQVTGGREQYF
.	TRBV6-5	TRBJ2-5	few	TGTGCCAGCAGTTACGTCCCCCTAGCGTACGCCACCCAAGAGACCCAGTACTTC	CASSYVPLAYATQETQYF
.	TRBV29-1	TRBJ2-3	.	TGCAGCGTTGAGGCGGGTGGCGCAGATACGCAGTATTTT	CSVEAGGADTQYF
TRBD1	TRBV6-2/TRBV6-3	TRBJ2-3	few	TGTGCCAGCAAGAACCCCATGGGTGGACAGGGCCTCACAGATACGCAGTATTTT	CASKNPMGGQGLTDTQYF
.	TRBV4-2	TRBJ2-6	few	TGTGCCAGCAGCCAAGAAGCTGGGGGTACTGGGGCCAACGTCCTGACTTTC	CASSQEAGGTGANVLTF
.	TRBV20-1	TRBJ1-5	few	TGCAGTGCTAGGAGCAGCAATCAGCCCCAGCATTTT	CSARSSNQPQHF
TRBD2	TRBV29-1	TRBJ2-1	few	TGCAGCGTTGTCGGTCGGGAGGGCCTGGGCGATGAGCAGTTCTTC	CSVVGREGLGDEQFF
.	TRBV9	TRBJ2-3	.	TGTGCCAGCAGCGTAGGCGTAGCAGATAGCACAGATACGCAGTATTTT	CASSVGVADSTDTQYF
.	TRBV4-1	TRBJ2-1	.	TGCGCCAGCAGCCAATCACGGAATGAGCAGTTCTTC	CASSQSRNEQFF
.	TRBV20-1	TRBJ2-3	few	TGCAGTGCTAGTCCCTTAGTCGCCCCAGATACGCAGTATTTT	CSASPLVAPDTQYF
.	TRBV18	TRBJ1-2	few	TGTGCCAGCTCACGCCGGGGAGATGCCCTCTATGGCTACACCTTC	CASSRRGDALYGYTF
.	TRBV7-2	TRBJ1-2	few	TGTGCCAGCAGCCCCCGCAGGGGTTCTAACTATGGCTACACCTTC	CASSPRRGSNYGYTF
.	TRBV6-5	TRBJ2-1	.	TGTGCCAGCAGCTACTTGGACAGTTACAATGAGCTGTTCTTC	CASSYLDSYNELFF
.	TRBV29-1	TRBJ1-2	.	TGCAGCGTTCATGACGGCGGCTACACCTTC	CSVHDGGYTF
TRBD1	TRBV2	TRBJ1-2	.	TGTGCCAGCAGAACAGGGGGCGCAGGCTATGGCTACACCTTC	CASRTGGAGYGYTF
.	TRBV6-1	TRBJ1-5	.	TGTGCCAGCAGTGAGGGTAATAGCAATCAGCCCCAGCATTTT	CASSEGNSNQPQHF
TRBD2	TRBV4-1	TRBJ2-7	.	TGCGCCAGCAGTCTCGAGCGGGAGGCCCCCTACGAGCAGTACTTC	CASSLEREAPYEQYF
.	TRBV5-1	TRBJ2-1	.	TGCGCCAGCCGCGGACTAATCGGTATCAATGAGCAGTTCTTC	CASRGLIGINEQFF
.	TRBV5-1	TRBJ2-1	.	TGCGCCAGCAGCTTGGCGGAGATTTACAATGAGCAGTTCTTC	CASSLAEIYNEQFF
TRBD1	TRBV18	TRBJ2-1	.	TGTGCCAGCTCCCCCTTTCGCCCTGGACAGGGAGCCTACAATGAGCAGTTCTTC	CASSPFRPGQGAYNEQFF
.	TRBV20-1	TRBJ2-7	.	TGCAGTGCTAGAGGCGGCAGGGCTGACTACGAGCAGTACTTC	CSARGGRADYEQYF
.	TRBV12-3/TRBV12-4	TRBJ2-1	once	TGTGCCAGCAGCCTGGGGCTTTCTCTGTTCTTC	CASSLGLSLFF
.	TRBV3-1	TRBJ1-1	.	TGTGCCAGCAGCCCTGCGGGAATGAACACTGAAGCTTTCTTT	CASSPAGMNTEAFF
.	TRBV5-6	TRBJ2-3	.	TGCGCCAGCAGCTTGGATAGGGGTATCACAGATACGCAGTATTTT	CASSLDRGITDTQYF
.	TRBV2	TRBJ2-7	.	TGTGCCAGCAGTATAACCCCAATACCGGCCTACGAGCAGTACTTC	CASSITPIPAYEQYF
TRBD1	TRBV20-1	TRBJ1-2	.	TGCAGTGCAAGGCCGGGACAGGGATATGGCTACACCTTC	CSARPGQGYGYTF
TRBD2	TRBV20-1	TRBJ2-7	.	TGCAGTGCTAGATCCCGAGGGACTAGTTCATCCTACGAGCAGTACTTC	CSARSRGTSSSYEQYF
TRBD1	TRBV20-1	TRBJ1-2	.	TGCAGTGCTAGACGGGACAGGGATTATGGCTACACCTTC	CSARRDRDYGYTF
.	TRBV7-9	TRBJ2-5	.	TGTGCCAGCAGCTTACTTATGGGGAGCTTCGGGGAGACCCAGTACTTC	CASSLLMGSFGETQYF
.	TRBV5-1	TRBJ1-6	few	TGCGCCAGCAGCACACAGGGTATCAACGATAATTCACCCCTCCACTTT	CASSTQGINDNSPLHF